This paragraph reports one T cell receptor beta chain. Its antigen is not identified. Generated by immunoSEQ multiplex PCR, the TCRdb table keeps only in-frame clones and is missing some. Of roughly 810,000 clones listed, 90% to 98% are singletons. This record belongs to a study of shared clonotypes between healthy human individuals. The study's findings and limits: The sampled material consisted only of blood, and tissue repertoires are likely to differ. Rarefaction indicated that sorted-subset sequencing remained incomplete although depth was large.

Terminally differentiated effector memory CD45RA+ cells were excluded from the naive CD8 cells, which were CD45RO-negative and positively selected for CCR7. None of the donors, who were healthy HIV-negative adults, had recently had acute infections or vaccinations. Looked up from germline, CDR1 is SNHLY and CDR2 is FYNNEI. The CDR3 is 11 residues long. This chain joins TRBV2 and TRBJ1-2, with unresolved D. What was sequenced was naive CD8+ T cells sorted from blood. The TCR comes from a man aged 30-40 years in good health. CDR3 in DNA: TGTGGTTCGAAAGCCCCCTATGGCTACACCTTC. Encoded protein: CGSKAPYGYTF.